The entry below describes one T cell receptor (beta chain). No antigen is known for it. This sample is drawn from a study of T cell responses to AZD1222 COVID-19 vaccine. Study-wide findings and caveats: Nearly half of spike-specific TCRs reportedly go after variant regions that carry no mutations. Repertoire collection took place solely once the T cell response had peaked. The donors showed a predominance of white British ancestry and of females, with possible underestimation of clonal diversity.

The ends were cut back, 4 bases at V and 5 bases at J, with 17 bases in the middle. CDR1 and CDR2 from the germline V gene are SEHNR and FQNEAQ (reference sequence). The CDR3 sequence is 15 residues long. Generated by immunoSEQ multiplex PCR, the TCRdb table keeps only in-frame clones and is missing some. The sample lists around 180,000 clones, 85% to 90% seen once, with roughly 27% in the top ten. The source of this sequence is an adult who received the AZD1222 COVID-19 vaccine. V usage is TRBV7-9 and J usage is TRBJ1-2; D is ambiguous. Sample: peripheral blood, taken 28 days after the second AZD1222 dose. The CDR3 reads CASSSREEGRYGYTF. In nucleotides, the CDR3 is TGTGCCAGCAGCTCCCGCGAAGAAGGTCGGTATGGCTACACCTTC.